What follows are 8 T cell receptor beta chains derived from one specimen sequenced in a study of blood T cell repertoires in COVID-19. Libraries were prepared by immunoSEQ multiplex PCR; TCRdb keeps only in-frame clonotypes and omits some of them. Among about 250,000 clones listed, around 85% were seen once. Specimen: peripheral blood. The receptors stem from a human donor with COVID-19, enrolled during active disease. The donor label of this sample is uncertain.

The V gene is TRBV27, the J gene TRBJ1-2, with D possibly matching TRBD1 (6 bases). V was trimmed by 6 bases and J by 0 bases, leaving 11 bases between them. Germline CDR1 and CDR2: MNHEY and SMNVEV (reference sequence). This CDR3 has 14 amino acids. CDR3 region: CASRSGVANYGYTF. The CDR3 coding sequence is TGTGCCAGCAGGTCAGGGGTAGCTAACTATGGCTACACCTTC.

The rearrangement uses TRBV7-3 and TRBJ2-7; D gene uncertain. CDR3 length: 13 amino acids. Germline V gene sequence: CDR1 SGHTA, CDR2 FQGTGA. V lost 2 bases and J lost 1, with 6 bases in between. The CDR3 is CASSLSVSYEQYF. DNA for the CDR3: TGTGCCAGCAGCTTATCGGTATCCTACGAGCAGTACTTC.

The rearrangement joins TRBV18 to TRBJ2-1; 9 bases align to TRBD1. Germline CDR1 KGHSH, CDR2 LQKENI. The CDR3 spans 12 residues. V lost 4 bases, J lost 13 bases, and 5 bases stayed unmatched. The CDR3 DNA reads as TGTGCCAGCTCACGAGAGGACAGGGGACAGTTCTTC. Its translation: CASSREDRGQFF.

This chain links TRBV19 with TRBJ2-7; D may be TRBD1 (6 bases). The CDR3 contains 14 residues. Germline V gene data show CDR1 as LNHDA and CDR2 as SQIVND (reference sequence). The V gene lost 11 bases and the J gene lost 3 bases, with 20 bases spanning the gap. CDR3 residues: CAARKTGENYEQYF. The CDR3 DNA sequence: TGTGCCGCTCGTAAGACAGGCGAGAACTACGAGCAGTACTTC.

The chain uses TRBV7-2 and TRBJ2-7, with D possibly being TRBD2 (6 bases). The CDR3 totals 15 residues. The V end was cut by 3 bases, the J end by 7 bases, with 19 bases between. From germline, CDR1 is SGHTA and CDR2 FQGNSA. The CDR3 protein is CASSFSSLALGEQYF. The CDR3 region has the DNA TGTGCCAGCAGCTTTTCCAGCCTAGCGTTGGGGGAGCAGTACTTC.

The rearrangement uses TRBV18 and TRBJ2-1, with TRBD2 matching 7 bases. The J segment lost 3 bases and the V segment lost 4 bases, leaving 12 bases of the junction unmatched. Per germline, CDR1 KGHSH and CDR2 LQKENI. The CDR3 runs to 17 residues. Here the CDR3 DNA reads TGTGCCAGCTCACTCGGGACCAGCGGGACCGACTACAATGAGCAGTTCTTC. Translation: CASSLGTSGTDYNEQFF.

The chain is built from TRBV7-3 and TRBJ2-7; weak D call: TRBD1 (6 bases). V was clipped by 1 base and J by 4 bases, with 14 bases between them. This CDR3 region has 15 residues. Germline V gene data show CDR1 as SGHTA and CDR2 as FQGTGA. The DNA of the CDR3 is TGTGCCAGCAGCTTAATAGGGGGAGAGAGGTACGAGCAGTACTTC. It is translated as CASSLIGGERYEQYF.

This rearrangement joins TRBV10-3 to TRBJ2-3; D might be TRBD1 (6 bases). Trimming took 3 bases from V and 1 from J, leaving 11 bases between them. Germline CDR1 is ENHRY and CDR2 is SYGVKD. This CDR3 has 15 residues. CDR3 protein: CAISEYRDGTDTQYF. The CDR3 DNA reads as TGTGCCATCAGTGAATACAGGGACGGCACAGATACGCAGTATTTT.